The 25 T cell receptor beta chains in this list originate from one sample, sequenced in a study of regulatory T cells in long-lasting Graves disease. Library construction for TCR beta used iRepertoire HTBI primers and Arm-PCR of CDR3 regions. TCRdb re-called the multiplex PCR reads through MiXCR, storing one row per CDR3 protein. The top ten hold around 30% of the sample, which has a few hundred thousand distinct CDR3 sequences, approximately 25% seen once. Time point indicated: persistent/refractory GD, antithyroid drugs over 5 years with positive TRAb. TCR sequences were obtained from RNA taken from PBMCs. Sequenced here: peripheral blood mononuclear cells (PBMCs), sampled when the disease was refractory, from a patient treated with antithyroid drugs. The receptor set was obtained from a woman aged 40 to 55 with Graves disease.

The V and J genes are TRBV14 and TRBJ2-7; TRBD1 aligns across 7 bases. CDR1 SGHDN and CDR2 FVKESK come from the germline V gene. With V trimmed by 0 bases and J by 4 bases, 3 bases remained unmatched. The CDR3 has 14 amino acids. The CDR3, as DNA: TGTGCCAGCAGCCAAGAGGGGACAGTGTACGAGCAGTACTTC. It specifies CASSQEGTVYEQYF.

This clonotype has ten or more counts. V is TRBV2 and J is TRBJ1-1, with D perhaps TRBD1 (6 bases). Trimming pared 5 bases from V and 4 bases from J, leaving 17 bases between. Per germline, CDR1 SNHLY and CDR2 FYNNEI. The CDR3 has 15 amino acids. As DNA, the CDR3 is TGTGCCAGCAGTCCCCGAGGGGGGCAAGGCACTGAAGCTTTCTTT. Translating it yields CASSPRGGQGTEAFF.

This clonotype has only a few counts. This chain links TRBV4-1 with TRBJ1-2; D gene ambiguous. Germline-derived CDR1 and CDR2 are MGHRA and YSYEKL. The CDR3 extends over 15 amino acids. With 1 base removed from V and 0 bases from J, the gap between germline ends came to 9 bases. In nucleotides, the CDR3 is TGCGCCAGCAGCCAAGTCCGATCGACTAACTATGGCTACACCTTC. Translated: CASSQVRSTNYGYTF.

There are a few counts of this clonotype. The chain couples TRBV9 to TRBJ2-2; D perhaps matches TRBD2 (7 bases). Looked up from germline, CDR1 is SGDLS and CDR2 is YYNGEE. The CDR3 runs 17 residues. Trimming left V 4 bases short and J 6 bases short, with 22 bases between. This chain's CDR3 is CASSHRGGREIPGELFF. CDR3 DNA: TGTGCCAGCAGCCATAGGGGGGGGCGGGAGATCCCCGGGGAGCTGTTTTTT.

The table lists this clonotype with many counts. This chain joins TRBV20-1 and TRBJ2-7, with 10 bases that match TRBD2. Unmatched junction bases numbered 10, after V lost 3 bases and J lost 5 bases. Per germline, CDR1 DFQATT and CDR2 SNEGSKA (reference sequence). The CDR3 runs to 15 residues. DNA of the CDR3: TGCAGTGCTAGGACCCCTGGGACTAGCGCCCACGAGCAGTACTTC. Protein product: CSARTPGTSAHEQYF.

This clonotype has at least ten counts. The chain recombines TRBV28 with TRBJ1-1; perhaps TRBD1 as D (5 bases). Trimming took 8 bases from V and 5 from J, leaving 18 bases between them. Germline lookup yields CDR1 MDHEN and CDR2 SYDVKM. The CDR3 has 14 residues. CDR3 DNA: TGTGCCAGCGACAGAGATCGGGTGGGGACTGAAGCTTTCTTT. Its protein is CASDRDRVGTEAFF.

This clonotype was detected many times. This chain uses TRBV7-8 with TRBJ2-5; 12 nucleotides agree with TRBD2. V was clipped by 2 bases and J by 5 bases; unmatched bases: 9. The CDR3 has 17 amino acids. From germline, CDR1 is SGHVS and CDR2 FQNEAQ. The CDR3 is CASSLRLAGVIRETQYF. For the CDR3, the DNA is TGTGCCAGCAGCTTAAGACTAGCGGGAGTTATCAGGGAGACCCAGTACTTC. Supplemented by reference TRBV7-8 and TRBJ2-5, the full variable domain reads GAGVSQSPRYKVAKRGQDVALRCDPISGHVSLFWYQQALGQGPEFLTYFQNEAQLDKSGLPSDRFFAERPEGSVSTLKIQRTQQEDSAVYLCASSLRLAGVIRETQYFGPGTRLLVL.

This clonotype appeared many times. J is TRBJ2-7 and V is TRBV20-1; no clear D gene. Germline values: CDR1 DFQATT, CDR2 SNEGSKA (reference sequence). This CDR3 has 14 amino acids. V shed 1 base and J shed 2 bases, with 12 bases lying between them. The CDR3: CSARGSLTPYEQYF. Here the CDR3 DNA reads TGCAGTGCTAGAGGTTCCCTAACCCCCTACGAGCAGTACTTC.

This clonotype was counted only a few times. The chain joins TRBV7-2 to TRBJ2-4; D is undetermined. CDR3 length: 12 residues. The V and J ends lost 1 base and 9 bases respectively, with 7 bases between them. The germline CDR1 and CDR2 sequences are SGHTA and FQGNSA. The CDR3 reads CASSLVRGIQYF. CDR3 coding DNA: TGTGCCAGCAGCTTAGTTCGTGGCATTCAGTACTTC.

Many counts were recorded for this clonotype. V usage is TRBV2 and J usage is TRBJ2-5; perhaps D is TRBD1 or TRBD2 (6 bases each). V was pared by 8 bases and J by 4 bases, with 20 bases between. CDR1 is SNHLY, CDR2 FYNNEI, per germline. The CDR3 covers 15 residues. CDR3 protein: CASPLRGVRGETQYF. The CDR3 DNA reads as TGTGCCAGCCCCCTGAGGGGGGTTCGTGGAGAGACCCAGTACTTC.

This clonotype was counted many times. V usage is TRBV6-1 and J usage is TRBJ2-7; TRBD1 agrees at 9 bases. Trimming removed 5 bases from V and 6 bases from J; junction bases left unmatched: 11. This CDR3 comprises 15 residues. The V gene's germline CDR1 is MNHNS and CDR2 SASEGT. CDR3 sequence: CASSQIGQGSTEQYF. CDR3 bases: TGTGCCAGCAGTCAAATTGGACAGGGGTCAACCGAGCAGTACTTC.

The table lists this clonotype with many counts. This chain connects TRBV6-2 or TRBV6-3 to TRBJ1-3; D call uncertain. The CDR3 covers 16 residues. Trimming pared 0 bases from V and 0 bases from J, leaving 9 bases between. Germline CDR1 reads MNHEY; CDR2 reads SVGEGT. The CDR3 DNA reads as TGTGCCAGCAGTTACTCCGACTGGAACTCTGGAAACACCATATATTTT. The encoded protein is CASSYSDWNSGNTIYF.

The chain links TRBV5-4 to TRBJ1-1, with TRBD1 identical over 9 bases. Germline lookup yields CDR1 SGHNT and CDR2 YYREEE (reference sequence). CDR3 size: 14 residues. V was clipped by 4 bases and J by 8 bases; unmatched bases: 9. The CDR3 here is CASSGRDREFEAFF. Written as DNA, the CDR3 is TGTGCCAGCAGCGGCCGGGACAGGGAGTTCGAAGCTTTCTTT.

This clonotype has just a few counts. The gene calls are TRBV3-1 and TRBJ2-5; D remains ambiguous. The J call is doubtful: the DNA matches TRBJ2-7 better. Per germline, CDR1 LGHDT and CDR2 YNNKEL (reference sequence). The CDR3 has 14 amino acids. The CDR3 DNA follows: TGTGCCAGCAGCCAAGAGACGGCCAACTACGAGCAGTACTTC. Amino acid sequence: CASSQETANYEQYF.

V is TRBV19 and J is TRBJ1-1; D not certain. Germline values: CDR1 LNHDA, CDR2 SQIVND (reference sequence). With 3 bases removed from V and 4 bases from J, the gap between germline ends came to 18 bases. CDR3 size: 16 residues. CDR3: CASSIPGGPPGTEAFF. CDR3 bases: TGTGCCAGTAGTATCCCAGGAGGGCCCCCGGGCACTGAAGCTTTCTTT.

The rearrangement uses TRBV10-1 and TRBJ2-5; possible D gene TRBD2, 6 bases. Germline V CDR1 and CDR2: WNHNN, SYGVQD (reference sequence). Trimming removed 4 bases from V and 4 bases from J, with 13 bases in between. CDR3 length: 14 amino acids. CDR3 sequence (DNA): TGCGCCAGCAGTGTTGGCCGGGGGAGAGAGACCCAGTACTTC. This translates into CASSVGRGRETQYF.

This clonotype was recorded at least ten times. J is TRBJ2-5 and V is TRBV28, with 9 bases that match TRBD2. With V trimmed by 1 base and J by 1 base, 7 bases remained unmatched. Germline values: CDR1 MDHEN, CDR2 SYDVKM. The CDR3 has 17 residues. DNA of the CDR3: TGTGCCAGCAGTTTATTGAGCCTAGCGGGAAGCCAAGAGACCCAGTACTTC. It codes for CASSLLSLAGSQETQYF.

At least ten counts were recorded for this clonotype. V is TRBV6-1 and J is TRBJ2-7; 10 bases agree with TRBD1. CDR1 is MNHNS and CDR2 is SASEGT in the germline V gene. This CDR3 has 15 amino acids. Germline trimming cut 4 bases from V and 6 bases from J; bases unmatched to any gene: 9. The CDR3 nucleotides read TGTGCCAGCAGTGCCACCGGGACAGGGGTAATCGAGCAGTACTTC. This encodes CASSATGTGVIEQYF.

This clonotype occurred many times. The CDR3 sequence is CASSPSQPGYEQYF. CDR3 coding DNA: TGTGCCAGCAGCCCCAGCCAACCGGGCTACGAGCAGTACTTC. The chain joins TRBV11-1 to TRBJ2-7; D unresolved. V lost 5 bases and J lost 3, with 14 bases in between. Germline CDR1 and CDR2: SGHAT and FQDESV (reference sequence). The CDR3 spans 14 residues.

CDR3 residues: CASSTRPGEGEQYF. The CDR3 DNA reads TGTGCCAGCAGCACCCGACCGGGGGAAGGGGAGCAGTACTTC. The chain combines TRBV7-2 with TRBJ2-7; D is possibly TRBD2 (6 bases). In germline, CDR1 is SGHTA, CDR2 FQGNSA. V shed 5 bases and J shed 7 bases, with 18 bases lying between them. CDR3 length equals 14 residues.

In this sample, this clonotype turned up many times. This chain links TRBV28 with TRBJ2-7, with D tentatively TRBD2 (5 bases). CDR3 length equals 18 residues. The germline gives CDR1 MDHEN, CDR2 SYDVKM. The V and J ends lost 7 bases and 4 bases respectively, with 29 bases between them. The CDR3 loop is CASTPTSRRTPPYYEQYF. DNA of the CDR3: TGTGCCAGCACACCAACTTCCAGGAGGACCCCTCCCTATTACGAGCAGTACTTC. Drawing the rest from reference TRBV28 and TRBJ2-7, the complete variable domain is DVKVTQSSRYLVKRTGEKVFLECVQDMDHENMFWYRQDPGLGLRLIYFSYDVKMKEKGDIPEGYSVSREKKERFSLILESASTNQTSMYLCASTPTSRRTPPYYEQYFGPGTRLTVT.

The chain recombines TRBV19 with TRBJ2-7; D is perhaps TRBD2 (6 bases). The CDR3 loop spans 14 amino acids. CDR1 is LNHDA, CDR2 SQIVND, per germline (reference sequence). The germline V and J ends were trimmed by 4 bases and 2 bases, with 12 bases remaining between them. This chain's CDR3 is CASSTGTGPYEQYF. The DNA for the CDR3 is TGTGCCAGTAGTACCGGGACTGGCCCCTACGAGCAGTACTTC.

The J gene is TRBJ2-5, the V gene TRBV6-1; perhaps TRBD1 as D (6 bases). The CDR3 loop spans 14 amino acids. The V end lost 5 bases, the J end lost 1 base, and 11 bases lay between the germline ends. Germline V lookup: CDR1 MNHNS, CDR2 SASEGT. CDR3 nucleotides: TGTGCCAGCAGTCAACGGACAGCCCAAGAGACCCAGTACTTC. This codes for CASSQRTAQETQYF.

This clonotype was seen at least ten times. V usage is TRBV24-1 and J usage is TRBJ2-5; 8 nucleotides match TRBD2. V was pared by 4 bases and J by 1 base, with 4 bases of the junction left unmatched. The CDR3 extends over 15 amino acids. Germline CDR1 reads KGHDR; CDR2 reads SFDVKD. For the CDR3, the DNA is TGTGCCACCAGTGACCAACTAGCGGCCCAAGAGACCCAGTACTTC. Its translation: CATSDQLAAQETQYF.

In its sample, this clonotype was seen once. A much more abundant neighbour one base away suggests this may be a read error. The V gene is TRBV6-2 or TRBV6-3, the J gene TRBJ2-7; weak D call: TRBD1 (5 bases). CDR1 is MNHEY, CDR2 SVGEGT, per germline. This CDR3 has 17 amino acids. CDR3 DNA: TGTGCCAGCAGTTACTCGTATAACCCCCTAGGGGTCTACGAGCGGTACTTC. It translates to CASSYSYNPLGVYERYF.